Listed here are 10 T cell receptor beta chains from one sample, sequenced in a study of T cell repertoires in cytomegalovirus infection. TCRdb passed the reads through MiXCR, listing each CDR3 protein once. The data hold nearly 650,000 distinct CDR3 sequences, with around 24% observed a single time. The sequencing input was CD8+ T cells from PBMCs. The receptor source for this set is a human donor in good health (CMV status not recorded). Some clones in this sample may be carry-over from other donors' samples.

Many counts were recorded for this clonotype. This chain links TRBV20-1 with TRBJ2-7; a possible D gene is TRBD2 (6 bases). The V gene's germline CDR1 is DFQATT and CDR2 SNEGSKA (reference sequence). V shed 1 base and J shed 0 bases, with 7 bases lying between them. This CDR3 has 13 amino acids. This chain's CDR3 is CSARGGDSYEQYF. The CDR3 nucleotides read TGCAGTGCTAGAGGGGGGGACTCCTACGAGCAGTACTTC.

The chain joins TRBV5-5 to TRBJ2-1, with TRBD2 matching over 8 bases. The trim removed 6 bases at V and 9 bases at J, leaving 11 bases unmatched. The germline gives CDR1 SGHKS, CDR2 YYEKEE (reference sequence). There are 14 residues in the CDR3. CDR3 loop: CASKTGGPSGEQFF. DNA of the CDR3: TGTGCCAGCAAAACGGGGGGGCCTTCGGGTGAGCAGTTCTTC. The full variable domain, completed using reference TRBV5-5 and TRBJ2-1, is DAGVTQSPTHLIKTRGQQVTLRCSPISGHKSVSWYQQVLGQGPQFIFQYYEKEERGRGNFPDRFSARQFPNYSSELNVNALLLGDSALYLCASKTGGPSGEQFFGPGTRLTVL.

At least ten counts were recorded for this clonotype. The rearrangement links TRBV6-1 to TRBJ1-3; D remains unclear. V was pared by 2 bases and J by 0 bases, with 11 bases between. CDR3 length: 16 residues. CDR1 and CDR2 (germline): MNHNS, SASEGT. The CDR3 DNA reads TGTGCCAGCAGTGAATATGGCAGCCACTCTGGAAACACCATATATTTT. It encodes CASSEYGSHSGNTIYF.

This clonotype was seen only a few times. The CDR3 loop reads CASSSSRDRHEKLFF. CDR3 in DNA: TGTGCCAGCAGCTCTAGCCGGGACCGACATGAAAAACTGTTTTTT. The rearrangement uses TRBV7-9 and TRBJ1-4, with D possibly being TRBD1 (5 bases). Per the germline V gene, CDR1 is SEHNR and CDR2 is FQNEAQ (reference sequence). The V end lost 4 bases, the J end lost 6 bases, and 15 bases lay between the germline ends. The CDR3 runs 15 residues.

This clonotype was seen ten or more times. This sequence joins TRBV28 and TRBJ1-4; D remains ambiguous. Germline CDR1 is MDHEN and CDR2 is SYDVKM. The V gene lost 3 bases and the J gene lost 5 bases, with 22 bases spanning the gap. CDR3 length: 18 residues. The CDR3 is CASSFSLADTNVNEKLFF. CDR3 bases: TGTGCCAGCAGTTTTTCTCTGGCAGACACCAACGTGAATGAAAAACTGTTTTTT.

CDR3 in DNA: TGTGCCAGTAAAAATCCCCCCCGGAACACTGAAGCTTTCTTT. As protein: CASKNPPRNTEAFF. The chain links TRBV19 to TRBJ1-1; D unresolved. This CDR3 contains 14 residues. CDR1 is LNHDA, CDR2 SQIVND, per germline (reference sequence). Trimming pared 7 bases from V and 1 base from J, leaving 13 bases between.

V usage is TRBV4-3 and J usage is TRBJ1-2; D may be TRBD1 (5 bases). The CDR3 contains 14 residues. Trimming took 4 bases from V and 8 from J, leaving 17 bases between them. Germline CDR1 reads LGHNA; CDR2 reads YSLEER. CDR3 DNA sequence: TGCGCCAGCAGCCCCAGTAGGGGAATCAACGGCTACACCTTC. Translated, it gives CASSPSRGINGYTF.

This clonotype has more than one count but fewer than ten. V and J are TRBV27 and TRBJ2-5; TRBD2 matches 10 bases. Germline assignment: CDR1 MNHEY and CDR2 SMNVEV (reference sequence). The CDR3 contains 16 residues. V shed 0 bases and J 3 bases; nucleotides not matched to a gene: 4. CDR3 nucleotide sequence: TGTGCCAGCAGTTTATCGGCCGGGACTAGCGAAGAGACCCAGTACTTC. It is translated as CASSLSAGTSEETQYF.

In its sample, this clonotype was seen a few times. CDR3 sequence (DNA): TGTGCCAGGACTCCCGGGACAGACTATAATTCACCCCTCCACTTT. Protein sequence: CARTPGTDYNSPLHF. This chain connects TRBV6-2 or TRBV6-3 to TRBJ1-6; 7 nucleotides line up with TRBD1. The length of the CDR3 is 15 residues. Germline trimming cut 9 bases from V and 3 bases from J; bases unmatched to any gene: 8. CDR1 MNHEY and CDR2 SVGEGT come from the germline V gene.

This clonotype has a count of ten or more. This chain uses TRBV19 with TRBJ2-7, with D maybe TRBD2 (5 bases). This CDR3 is 17 amino acids long. The germline V gene has CDR1 LNHDA and CDR2 SQIVND (reference sequence). V gave up 5 bases and J gave up 2 bases, with 22 bases separating them. The CDR3 bases are TGTGCCAGTAGTCCCCGGGGAAGGGATTACCCTCCCTACGAGCAGTACTTC. Residues: CASSPRGRDYPPYEQYF.